This TCR beta chain is from a study of response to subunit inactivated influenza vaccine (dated by TCRdb to about 2018). Regarding the complete study: Deep quantitative profiling of the T cell receptor repertoire was used in the study to follow responses to a trivalent subunit inactivated influenza vaccine.

The CDR1 and CDR2 encoded by the germline V gene (reference sequence) are DFQATT and SNEGSKA. There are 14 amino acids in the CDR3, from cysteine to phenylalanine inclusive. This entry keeps only the CDR3 DNA: 42 bases, framed from base 1. V trim: 6 bases; J trim: 4 bases; unmatched bases: 8. Of note for this clonotype: There is no known antigen for this receptor. Base qualities are not provided; no much larger clone lies one nucleotide away.

Paper-wide results and their limitations: According to the authors, only a limited number of new T cells may be recruited by each seasonal influenza vaccination.

Preparation of the library involved RT-PCR. For sequencing, an Illumina HiSeq 2500 was employed. TCRdb took the public reads, trimmed them with fastp at Q25, ran MiXCR for clone calling and kept in-frame beta chains. Every entry covers one CDR3 protein and lists the most common genes and DNA from its rows. This sample comprises about 800,000 distinct CDR3 sequences, about 20% of them detected only once. Around 9.6% of the sample is taken by the ten largest. The source of this sequence is a man in his fifties who received an inactivated influenza vaccine. Donor details come from another sample of the same person, matched by shared clones. Specimen: PBMCs from blood, collected less than 6 days after vaccination. The chain uses TRBV20-1 and TRBJ2-5, with 10 bases in between that match TRBD1. The CDR3 region: CSATGTGVSETQYF. The DNA reads TGCAGTGCGACCGGGACAGGGGTCTCAGAGACCCAGTACTTC.